The 18 T cell receptor beta chains below were found in one sample sequenced in a study of T cells in Graves' hyperthyroidism and ophthalmopathy. RNA transcripts were the template for amplifying TCR beta CDR3 regions. The primer set for the first-round RT-PCR of the TCR CDR3 was HTBI. TCRdb reanalysed the multiplex PCR reads using MiXCR and keeps one entry per CDR3 protein. The table has 150,000 to 200,000 distinct CDR3 sequences, about 17% seen once. Material: blood. These receptors were taken from a woman between 50 and 59 years old with Graves' hyperthyroidism.

In this sample, this clonotype turned up many times. The chain employs TRBV20-1 and TRBJ2-7, with D possibly matching TRBD2 (5 bases). Trimming removed 3 bases from V and 0 bases from J, with 9 bases in between. From germline, CDR1 is DFQATT and CDR2 SNEGSKA (reference sequence). The CDR3 runs to 13 residues. The CDR3 nucleotides are TGCAGTGCTAGGGAGGCGGGCTCCTACGAGCAGTACTTC. Its protein product is CSAREAGSYEQYF.

This clonotype was seen at least ten times. The chain combines TRBV19 with TRBJ1-2, with D perhaps TRBD1 (5 bases). CDR1 and CDR2 from the germline V gene are LNHDA and SQIVND (reference sequence). Trimming took off 3 bases at V and 4 bases at J, with 18 bases between the two ends. CDR3 length: 16 residues. For the CDR3, the DNA is TGTGCCAGTAGTATCGCCGGGGGAAGGGGCCCCTATGGCTACACCTTC. Its translation: CASSIAGGRGPYGYTF.

This clonotype was seen only a few times. This chain connects TRBV11-1 to TRBJ2-7; TRBD1 is a possible D gene (5 bases). Trimming stripped 5 bases from V and 0 bases from J, with 14 bases between. The germline V gene has CDR1 SGHAT and CDR2 FQDESV (reference sequence). The CDR3 runs to 15 residues. CDR3 in DNA: TGTGCCAGCAGCCTACCGGACACGAGCTCCTACGAGCAGTACTTC. Its protein is CASSLPDTSSYEQYF. Combining the CDR3 with reference TRBV11-1 and TRBJ2-7 gives the whole variable domain EAEVAQSPRYKITEKSQAVAFWCDPISGHATLYWYRQILGQGPELLVQFQDESVVDDSQLPKDRFSAERLKGVDSTLKIQPAELGDSAMYLCASSLPDTSSYEQYFGPGTRLTVT.

In this sample, this clonotype turned up many times. The chain is built from TRBV19 and TRBJ2-7; the D call may be TRBD1 or TRBD2 (6 bases each). There are 15 residues in the CDR3. V lost 6 bases to trimming and J lost 0 bases, with 15 bases between them. In germline, CDR1 is LNHDA, CDR2 SQIVND (reference sequence). CDR3 region: CASSPWGASSYEQYF. The CDR3 coding sequence is TGTGCCAGTAGCCCCTGGGGGGCGAGCTCCTACGAGCAGTACTTC. Filled out from reference TRBV19 and TRBJ2-7, the complete variable domain reads DGGITQSPKYLFRKEGQNVTLSCEQNLNHDAMYWYRQDPGQGLRLIYYSQIVNDFQKGDIAEGYSVSREKKESFPLTVTSAQKNPTAFYLCASSPWGASSYEQYFGPGTRLTVT.

The chain is built from TRBV7-9 and TRBJ2-1; 8 bases match TRBD1. CDR3 size: 14 residues. CDR1 and CDR2 (germline): SEHNR, FQNEAQ (reference sequence). V was clipped by 5 bases and J by 4 bases; unmatched bases: 4. The CDR3 here is CASSRRTGYNEQFF. CDR3 nucleotide sequence: TGTGCCAGCAGCCGCCGGACAGGGTACAATGAGCAGTTCTTC.

This clonotype was seen repeatedly, ten times or more. The V and J genes are TRBV19 and TRBJ1-1; D might be TRBD1 (6 bases). The length of the CDR3 is 18 residues. The germline V and J ends were trimmed by 4 bases and 0 bases, with 21 bases remaining between them. Germline V lookup: CDR1 LNHDA, CDR2 SQIVND (reference sequence). The CDR3 DNA sequence: TGTGCCAGTAGTACACGCGCGCCAGGACAGATGGTGAACACTGAAGCTTTCTTT. Amino acids: CASSTRAPGQMVNTEAFF.

This clonotype has just a few counts. The V gene is TRBV28, the J gene TRBJ2-5; 8 bases map to TRBD1. This CDR3 region has 18 residues. Germline V gene sequence: CDR1 MDHEN, CDR2 SYDVKM. J was trimmed by 2 bases and V by 1 base; bases with no gene match: 12. As DNA, the CDR3 is TGTGCCAGCAGTTTATCCGTATGGACAGGGATCAATCAAGAGACCCAGTACTTC. It codes for CASSLSVWTGINQETQYF.

The V gene is TRBV11-2, the J gene TRBJ1-2, with D perhaps matching TRBD1 (6 bases). Trimming cost V 6 bases and J 4 bases, with 12 bases left between them. The CDR3 is 13 residues long. CDR1 is SGHAT, CDR2 FQNNGV, per germline. CDR3 sequence (DNA): TGTGCCAGCAGTTACAGGGAGTCCTATGGCTACACCTTC. Translating gives CASSYRESYGYTF.

This clonotype was recorded at least ten times. V gene TRBV11-2 combines with J gene TRBJ1-1, with D possibly TRBD1 on 5 matching bases. Germline V gene lookup returns CDR1 SGHAT and CDR2 FQNNGV. Trimming shortened V by 2 bases and J by 5 bases, and 9 bases separated the two germline ends. CDR3 length equals 13 residues. CDR3 in DNA: TGTGCCAGCAGCTTAATGGGGGGAACTGAAGCTTTCTTT. Its protein is CASSLMGGTEAFF.

This clonotype was seen at least ten times. This chain connects TRBV29-1 to TRBJ1-6; D gene unclear. Trimming pared 6 bases from V and 10 bases from J, leaving 16 bases between. Germline values: CDR1 SQVTM, CDR2 ANQGSEA. The CDR3 is made up of 13 amino acids. The CDR3 DNA follows: TGCAGCGTCTCCGTCCGGGCGGAATCACCCCTCCACTTT. Protein product: CSVSVRAESPLHF.

This clonotype was seen repeatedly, ten times or more. V usage is TRBV13 and J usage is TRBJ2-7, with TRBD1 identical over 10 bases. Trimming cost V 3 bases and J 2 bases; bases outside gene matches: 1. The V gene's germline CDR1 is PRHDT and CDR2 FYEKMQ (reference sequence). The CDR3 is 14 amino acids. The CDR3 protein is CASSFGTGAYEQYF. CDR3 bases: TGTGCCAGCAGCTTTGGGACAGGGGCCTACGAGCAGTACTTC.

This clonotype was seen ten or more times. This chain links TRBV28 with TRBJ2-6; D might be TRBD1 (6 bases). Trimming removed 3 bases at V and 4 bases at J, with 10 bases between. Looked up from germline, CDR1 is MDHEN and CDR2 is SYDVKM. There are 15 residues in the CDR3. CDR3 in amino acids: CASSFSRGGANVLTF. DNA for the CDR3: TGTGCCAGCAGTTTCTCGAGGGGGGGGGCCAACGTCCTGACTTTC.

This rearrangement joins TRBV28 to TRBJ1-5; a weak D match, TRBD1 (5 bases). Trimming removed 6 bases at V and 4 bases at J, with 13 bases between. This CDR3 contains 14 residues. Germline V CDR1 and CDR2: MDHEN, SYDVKM. CDR3 in DNA: TGTGCCAGCAGCCCCTCGAGGGGTAATCAGCCCCAGCATTTT. Residues: CASSPSRGNQPQHF.

V and J are TRBV15 and TRBJ1-1; 8 positions match TRBD1. V shed 1 base and J 0 bases; nucleotides not matched to a gene: 1. The CDR3 consists of 15 residues. The germline V gene encodes CDR1 LNHNV and CDR2 YYDKDF (reference sequence). DNA for the CDR3: TGTGCCACCAGCAGAGGGACAGGGCTGAACACTGAAGCTTTCTTT. It yields the protein CATSRGTGLNTEAFF.

Remarks on this clonotype: This may stem from a read error, because a much larger clone lies one nucleotide away. The V and J genes are TRBV7-2 and TRBJ2-5; tentatively, D is TRBD1 (6 bases). This CDR3 region has 14 residues. Germline V gene lookup returns CDR1 SGHTA and CDR2 FQGNSA. CDR3 residues: CASSADRLQETRYF. The CDR3 DNA is TGTGCCAGCAGCGCTGACAGGCTTCAAGAGACCCGGTACTTC.

CDR3 loop: CASIPPPSGRDNEQFF. The CDR3 nucleotides read TGTGCCAGCATCCCCCCCCCTAGCGGACGAGACAATGAGCAGTTCTTC. This sequence joins TRBV28 and TRBJ2-1, with 7 bases identical to TRBD2. This CDR3 spans 16 amino acids. V lost 7 bases, J lost 5 bases, and 14 bases stayed unmatched. Germline V CDR1 and CDR2: MDHEN, SYDVKM.

This clonotype has ten or more counts. V is TRBV2 and J is TRBJ2-3, with 8 bases matching TRBD2. Trimming took 8 bases from V and 0 from J; bases not matched to a gene: 10. This CDR3 is 16 amino acids long. Germline CDR1 SNHLY, CDR2 FYNNEI. In DNA form, the CDR3 reads TGTGCCAGCGCAAAAAAACGGGGGGGTAGCACAGATACGCAGTATTTT. The encoded protein is CASAKKRGGSTDTQYF. Combining the CDR3 with reference TRBV2 and TRBJ2-3 gives the whole variable domain EPEVTQTPSHQVTQMGQEVILRCVPISNHLYFYWYRQILGQKVEFLVSFYNNEISEKSEIFDDQFSVERPDGSNFTLKIRSTKLEDSAMYFCASAKKRGGSTDTQYFGPGTRLTVL.

V gene TRBV7-8 combines with J gene TRBJ1-5, with 7 nucleotides matching TRBD1. The V gene's germline CDR1 is SGHVS and CDR2 FQNEAQ. The V segment lost 5 bases and the J segment 0 bases; nucleotides outside the gene matches: 4. This CDR3 has 15 residues. The CDR3 DNA reads TGTGCCAGCAGCGAGGGACAGTTTAGCAATCAGCCCCAGCATTTT. Its protein product is CASSEGQFSNQPQHF.